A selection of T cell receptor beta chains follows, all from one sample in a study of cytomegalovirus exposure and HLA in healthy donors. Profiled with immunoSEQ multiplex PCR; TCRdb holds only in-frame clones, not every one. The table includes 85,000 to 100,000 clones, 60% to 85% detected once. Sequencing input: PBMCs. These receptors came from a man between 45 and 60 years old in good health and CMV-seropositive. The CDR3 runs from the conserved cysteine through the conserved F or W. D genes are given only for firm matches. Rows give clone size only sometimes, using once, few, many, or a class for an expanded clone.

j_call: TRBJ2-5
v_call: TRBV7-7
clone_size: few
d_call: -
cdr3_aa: CASSLGGAGETQYF
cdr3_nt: TGTGCTAGCAGCTTGGGGGGGGCTGGAGAGACCCAGTACTTC

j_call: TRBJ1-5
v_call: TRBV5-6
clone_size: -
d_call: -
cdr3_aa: CASSLEAQTAGPQHF
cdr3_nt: TGTGCCAGCAGCTTGGAGGCTCAAACAGCGGGGCCCCAGCATTTT

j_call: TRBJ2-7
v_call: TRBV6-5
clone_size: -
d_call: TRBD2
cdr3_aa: CASSYWGLAVYEQYF
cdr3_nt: TGTGCCAGCAGTTACTGGGGACTAGCGGTATACGAGCAGTACTTC

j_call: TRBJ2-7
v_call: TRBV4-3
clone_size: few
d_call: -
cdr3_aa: CASSQEGGLEQYF
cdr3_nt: TGCGCCAGCAGCCAAGAGGGGGGTCTCGAGCAGTACTTC

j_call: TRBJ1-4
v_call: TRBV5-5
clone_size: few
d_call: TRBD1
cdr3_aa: CASTYSGGGEKLFF
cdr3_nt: TGTGCCAGCACATACTCAGGGGGAGGTGAAAAACTGTTTTTT

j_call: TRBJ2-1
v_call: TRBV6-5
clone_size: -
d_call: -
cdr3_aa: CASSSASWNEQFF
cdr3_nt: TGTGCCAGCAGTTCGGCTAGTTGGAATGAGCAGTTCTTC

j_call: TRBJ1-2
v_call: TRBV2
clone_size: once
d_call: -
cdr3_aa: CAGETGPRVGYTF
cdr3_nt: TGTGCCGGAGAGACAGGCCCCAGGGTTGGCTACACCTTC

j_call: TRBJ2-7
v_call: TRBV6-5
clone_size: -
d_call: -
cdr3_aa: CASGEGTPYEQYF
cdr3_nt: TGTGCCAGCGGGGAGGGGACACCCTACGAGCAGTACTTC

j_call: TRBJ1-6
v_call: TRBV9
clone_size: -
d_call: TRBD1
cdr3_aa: CAGSEAPGQGVYNSPLHF
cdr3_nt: TGTGCCGGCAGCGAAGCCCCAGGACAGGGGGTTTATAATTCACCCCTCCACTTT

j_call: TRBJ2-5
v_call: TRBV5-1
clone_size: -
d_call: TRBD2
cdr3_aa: CASSLDPSGVCYF
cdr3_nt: TGCGCCAGCAGCTTGGACCCTAGCGGGGTCTGTTACTTC

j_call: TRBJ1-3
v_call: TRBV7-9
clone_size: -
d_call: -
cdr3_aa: CASSSWGPGERNTIYF
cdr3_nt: TGTGCCAGCAGCTCCTGGGGGCCAGGGGAGCGAAACACCATATATTTT

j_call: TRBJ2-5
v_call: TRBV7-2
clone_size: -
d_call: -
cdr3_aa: CASSLGQGQETQYF
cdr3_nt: TGTGCCAGCAGCTTAGGGCAGGGTCAAGAGACCCAGTACTTC

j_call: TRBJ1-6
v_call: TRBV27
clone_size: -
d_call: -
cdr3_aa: CASSLSGRESGSPLHF
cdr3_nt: TGTGCCAGCAGTTTATCGGGGAGGGAAAGCGGTTCACCCCTCCACTTT

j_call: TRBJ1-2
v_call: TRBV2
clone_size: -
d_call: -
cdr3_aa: CASSEGQIYGYTF
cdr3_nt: TGTGCCAGCAGTGAAGGACAGATCTATGGCTACACCTTC

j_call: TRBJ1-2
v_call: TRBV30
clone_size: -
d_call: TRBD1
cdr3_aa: CAWSPRDRAVSGYTF
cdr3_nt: TGTGCCTGGAGTCCCCGCGACAGGGCAGTTAGTGGCTACACCTTC

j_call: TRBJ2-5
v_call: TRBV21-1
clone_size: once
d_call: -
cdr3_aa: CASSKVGLAGPQETQYF
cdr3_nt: TGTGCCAGCAGCAAAGTAGGACTAGCGGGACCCCAAGAGACCCAGTACTTC

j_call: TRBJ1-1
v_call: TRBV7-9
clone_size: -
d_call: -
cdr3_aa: CASTWSTEAFF
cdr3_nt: TGTGCCAGTACTTGGTCCACTGAAGCTTTCTTT

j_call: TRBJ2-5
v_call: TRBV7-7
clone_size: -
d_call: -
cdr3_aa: CASSFNQEETQYF
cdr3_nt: TGTGCCAGCAGCTTTAATCAGGAAGAGACCCAGTACTTC

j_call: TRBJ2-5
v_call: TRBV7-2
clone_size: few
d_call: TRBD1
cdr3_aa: CASSTAGGVRQETQYF
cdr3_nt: TGTGCCAGCAGCACGGCAGGGGGCGTTAGACAAGAGACCCAGTACTTC

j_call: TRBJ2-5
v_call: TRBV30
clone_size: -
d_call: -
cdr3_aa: CAWSEGRETQYF
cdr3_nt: TGTGCCTGGAGTGAGGGGCGAGAGACCCAGTACTTC

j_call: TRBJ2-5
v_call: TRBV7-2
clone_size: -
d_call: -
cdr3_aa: CASSLKGHPTVETQYF
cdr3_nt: TGTGCCAGCAGCTTGAAGGGACACCCTACGGTAGAGACCCAGTACTTC

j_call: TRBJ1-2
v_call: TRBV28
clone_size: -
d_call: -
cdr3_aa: CASRGRGYTF
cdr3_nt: TGTGCCAGCAGGGGGCGTGGCTACACCTTC

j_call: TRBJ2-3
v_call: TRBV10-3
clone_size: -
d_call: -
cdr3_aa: CAIRGQGTQYF
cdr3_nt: TGTGCCATCAGGGGGCAGGGGACGCAGTATTTT

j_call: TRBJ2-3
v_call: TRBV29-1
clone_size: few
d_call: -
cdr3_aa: CSVGYGRGTDTQYF
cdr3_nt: TGCAGCGTTGGCTATGGGAGAGGCACAGATACGCAGTATTTT

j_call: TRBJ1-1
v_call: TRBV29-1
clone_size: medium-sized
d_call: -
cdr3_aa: CSVLNTEAFF
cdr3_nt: TGCAGCGTTCTCAACACTGAAGCTTTCTTT

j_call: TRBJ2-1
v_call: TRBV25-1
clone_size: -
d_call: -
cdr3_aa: CASSFLGGGQFF
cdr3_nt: TGTGCCAGCAGTTTTTTAGGGGGGGGCCAGTTCTTC

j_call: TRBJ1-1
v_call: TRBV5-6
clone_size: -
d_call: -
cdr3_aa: CASNNHRDVTEAFF
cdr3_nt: TGTGCCAGCAACAACCACAGGGACGTCACTGAAGCTTTCTTT